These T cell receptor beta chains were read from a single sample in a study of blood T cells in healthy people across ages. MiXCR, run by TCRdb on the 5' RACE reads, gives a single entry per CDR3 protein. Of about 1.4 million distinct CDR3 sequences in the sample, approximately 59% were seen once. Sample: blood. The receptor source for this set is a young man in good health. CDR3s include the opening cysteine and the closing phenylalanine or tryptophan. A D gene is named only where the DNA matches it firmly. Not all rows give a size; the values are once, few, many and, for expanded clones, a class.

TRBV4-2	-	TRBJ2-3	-	TGTGCCAGCAGCAGGTCGGTCTCTAGCACAGATACGCAGTATTTT	CASSRSVSSTDTQYF
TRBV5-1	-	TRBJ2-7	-	TGCGCCAGCACAATTAGCGGAACTCAAATGGGGGTTTACGAGCAGTACTTC	CASTISGTQMGVYEQYF
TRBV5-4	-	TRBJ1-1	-	TGTGCCAGCAGTTCCGCCAGAGAAGCTTTCTTT	CASSSAREAFF
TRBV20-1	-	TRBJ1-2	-	TGCAGTGCTAGACACTTGGGCTACACCTTC	CSARHLGYTF
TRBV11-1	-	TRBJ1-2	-	TGTGCCAGCAGCTTAGCCCAGGGGATCTATGGCTACACCTTC	CASSLAQGIYGYTF
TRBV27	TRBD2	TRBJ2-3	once	TGTGCCAGCAGTTTTTTGGCGGGGGGTCCCGCAGATACGCAGTATTTT	CASSFLAGGPADTQYF
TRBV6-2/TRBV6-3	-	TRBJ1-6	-	TGTGCCAGCAGCCTAACTACGGGACTGAATTCACCCCTCCACTTT	CASSLTTGLNSPLHF
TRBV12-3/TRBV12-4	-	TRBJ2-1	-	TGTGCCAGCAGTCTCCTAGCTTCCGGTAGTGAGCAGTTCTTC	CASSLLASGSEQFF
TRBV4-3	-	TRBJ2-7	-	TGCGCCAGCAGCCAAACACTAGGGGGGTACGAGCAGTACTTC	CASSQTLGGYEQYF
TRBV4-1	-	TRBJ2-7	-	TGCGCCAGCAGCCAAGACGCTCTTGGATGGGGCGAGCAGTACTTC	CASSQDALGWGEQYF
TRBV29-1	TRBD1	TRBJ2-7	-	TGCAGCGTGGACAGGGATGATCATAATGAGCAGTACTTC	CSVDRDDHNEQYF
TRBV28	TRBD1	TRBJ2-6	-	TGTGCCAGCTGGGACAGGGCCTTGTCGTCTGGGGCCAACGTCCTGACTTTC	CASWDRALSSGANVLTF
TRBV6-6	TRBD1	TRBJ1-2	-	TGTGCCAGCAGTCACTTCAGGGGGGGCTATGGCTACACCTTC	CASSHFRGGYGYTF
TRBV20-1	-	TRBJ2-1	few	TGCAGTGCTAGATGGAGGACAACCAATGAGCAGTTCTTC	CSARWRTTNEQFF
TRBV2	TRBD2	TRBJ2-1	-	TGTGCCAGCAGTCCGACTAGCGGGAGAGGCGAAAATGAGCAGTTCTTC	CASSPTSGRGENEQFF
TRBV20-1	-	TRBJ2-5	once	TGCGGTGCTAGATCCAGGGGTGGCCAAGAGACCCAGTACTTC	CGARSRGGQETQYF
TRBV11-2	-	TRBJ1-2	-	TGTGCCAGCAGCCCCGACCCAGGGCACTATGGCTACACCTTC	CASSPDPGHYGYTF
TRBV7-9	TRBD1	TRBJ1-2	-	TGTGCCAGCAGCACGGCACCGGGACAGGGCTATGGCTACACCTTC	CASSTAPGQGYGYTF
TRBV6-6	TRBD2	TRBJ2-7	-	TGTGCCAGCAGTTACGAACTAGCGGATTTGAATGAGCAGTACTTC	CASSYELADLNEQYF
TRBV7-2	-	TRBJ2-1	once	TGTGCCAGCAGCTGGGGCACTTATGAGCAGTTCTTC	CASSWGTYEQFF
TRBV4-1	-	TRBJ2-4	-	TGCGCCAGCAGCCAACTAAGGGAAAAAGCCAAAAACATTCAGTACTTC	CASSQLREKAKNIQYF
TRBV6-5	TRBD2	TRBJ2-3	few	TGTGCCACTAAGCGGGGACGCACAGATACGCAGTATTTT	CATKRGRTDTQYF
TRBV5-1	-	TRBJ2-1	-	TGCGCCAGCAGCTTGTCGGGCAGCCCCAATGAGCAGTTCTTC	CASSLSGSPNEQFF
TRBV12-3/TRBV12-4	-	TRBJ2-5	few	TGTGCCAGCACCCAGTCGGGGGAAGAGACCCAGTACTTC	CASTQSGEETQYF
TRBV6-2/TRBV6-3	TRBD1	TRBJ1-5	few	TGTGCCAGCACCCTGCAGGGGGGGTCCAATCAGCCCCAGCATTTT	CASTLQGGSNQPQHF
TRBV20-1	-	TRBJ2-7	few	TGCAGTGCTCAAGGGACTGCTTTACGAGAACAGTACTTC	CSAQGTALREQYF
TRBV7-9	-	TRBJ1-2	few	TGTGCCAGCAGCTTGTGGACGGACTATGGCTACACCTTC	CASSLWTDYGYTF
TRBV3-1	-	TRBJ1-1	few	TGTGCCAGCAGTTCCAGGAGATATGAAGCTTTCTTT	CASSSRRYEAFF
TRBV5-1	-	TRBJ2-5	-	TGCGCCAGCAGCCCCGTACCAGAAGAGACCCAGTACTTC	CASSPVPEETQYF
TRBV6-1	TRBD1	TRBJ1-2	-	TGTGCCAGCAGTGAATTTCCAGGGGGAAGCTATGGCTACACCTTC	CASSEFPGGSYGYTF
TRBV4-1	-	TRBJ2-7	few	TGCGCCAGCAGTGCGGTGCCCAACGAGCAGTACTTC	CASSAVPNEQYF
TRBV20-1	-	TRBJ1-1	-	TGCAGTGCTAGAGGTCCGGGGACAAACACTGAAGCTTTCTTT	CSARGPGTNTEAFF
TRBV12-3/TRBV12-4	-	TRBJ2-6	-	TGTGCCAGCAGCCTGCTTGGGATTACTAACTCTGGGGCCAACGTCCTGACTTTC	CASSLLGITNSGANVLTF
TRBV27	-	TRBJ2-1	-	TGTGCCAGCAGTACCAACCCTGACAGCTACGACTACGAGCAGTTCTTC	CASSTNPDSYDYEQFF
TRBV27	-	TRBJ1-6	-	TGTGCCAGCAAGCGTCCGGGGGGGACTTCACCCCTCCACTTT	CASKRPGGTSPLHF
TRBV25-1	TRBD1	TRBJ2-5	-	TGTGCCAGCAGAAGCCCCGGGACAGGGTTCCAAGAGACCCAGTACTTC	CASRSPGTGFQETQYF
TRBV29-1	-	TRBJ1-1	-	TGCAGCGCCATGGGCGGGCCAGGGAAGATGAACACTGAAGCTTTCTTT	CSAMGGPGKMNTEAFF
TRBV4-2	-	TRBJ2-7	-	TGTGCCAGCAGCCAAGACAGTCCCCCCTACAATGAGCAGTACTTC	CASSQDSPPYNEQYF
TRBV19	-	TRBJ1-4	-	TGTGCCAGTATGAGGGCACCCGGCAGTGAAAAACTGTTTTTT	CASMRAPGSEKLFF
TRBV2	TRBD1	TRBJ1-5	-	TGTGCCAGCAGTGACCAGGGGGCCTGGCAGCCCCAGCATTTT	CASSDQGAWQPQHF
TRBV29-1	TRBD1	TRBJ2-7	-	TGCAGCGGGGGGACAGGGGCTAACGAGCAGTACTTC	CSGGTGANEQYF
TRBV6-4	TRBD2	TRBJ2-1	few	TGTGCCAGCAGTGAATTGGCGGGGGTCTACAATGAGCAGTTCTTC	CASSELAGVYNEQFF
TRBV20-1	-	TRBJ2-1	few	TGCAGTGCTAGACGGGGGCGGGATGAGCAGTTCTTC	CSARRGRDEQFF
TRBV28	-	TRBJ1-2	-	TGTGCCAGCAGTTTGTCCAGGCCGGGTGGCTACACCTTC	CASSLSRPGGYTF
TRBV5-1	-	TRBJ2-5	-	TGCGCCAGCAGCGCCCCAATCGACAGATTACAAGAGACCCAGTACTTC	CASSAPIDRLQETQYF